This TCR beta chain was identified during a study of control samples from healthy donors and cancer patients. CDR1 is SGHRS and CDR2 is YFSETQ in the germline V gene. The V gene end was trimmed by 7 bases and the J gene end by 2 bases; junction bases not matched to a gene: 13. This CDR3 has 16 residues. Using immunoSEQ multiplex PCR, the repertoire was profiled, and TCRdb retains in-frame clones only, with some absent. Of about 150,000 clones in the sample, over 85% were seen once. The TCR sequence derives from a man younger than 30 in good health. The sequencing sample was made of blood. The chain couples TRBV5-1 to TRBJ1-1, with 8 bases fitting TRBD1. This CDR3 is CASGRGPDRGNTEAFF. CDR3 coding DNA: TGCGCCAGCGGTAGGGGGCCAGACAGGGGAAACACTGAAGCTTTCTTT.